The 22 T cell receptor beta chains in this list originate from one sample, sequenced in a study of cytomegalovirus exposure and HLA in healthy donors. The PCR contained 60 Vbeta and 13 Jbeta primers. Produced via immunoSEQ multiplex PCR; TCRdb's table is partial and in-frame only. The sample holds 150,000 or so clones, approximately 86% seen once. Sequencing was done on a sample of PBMCs. The receptors were sampled from a woman younger than 35 in good health and CMV-seronegative.

The chain employs TRBV7-9 and TRBJ1-2; D is unclear. From germline, CDR1 is SEHNR and CDR2 FQNEAQ (reference sequence). The CDR3 covers 13 residues. V lost 3 bases and J 4 bases, leaving 9 bases between the germline ends. Here the CDR3 reads CASSLGHGYGYTF. The CDR3 nucleotides are TGTGCCAGCAGCTTGGGCCACGGCTATGGCTACACCTTC.

The chain has TRBV6-5 and TRBJ2-7; possibly TRBD2 for D (5 bases). Germline CDR1 MNHEY, CDR2 SVGAGI. V lost 6 bases, J lost 4 bases, and 13 bases lay in between. This CDR3 has 13 amino acids. Written as DNA, the CDR3 is TGTGCCAGCAGCAATGGACTCTTATACGAGCAGTACTTC. This encodes CASSNGLLYEQYF.

The V call is TRBV7-9, the J call TRBJ2-5, with D perhaps matching TRBD1 (5 bases). The CDR3 totals 12 residues. V shed 5 bases and J shed 5 bases, with 9 bases lying between them. Germline lookup yields CDR1 SEHNR and CDR2 FQNEAQ (reference sequence). In DNA, the CDR3 is TGTGCCAGCAGCGTGGCAGGGGAGACCCAGTACTTC. It codes for CASSVAGETQYF.

The rearrangement joins TRBV25-1 to TRBJ2-7; D is unclear. The germline gives CDR1 MGHDK, CDR2 SYGVNS. The CDR3 is 16 residues long. Trimming shortened V by 3 bases and J by 3 bases, and 18 bases separated the two germline ends. Here the CDR3 DNA reads TGTGCCAGCAGTGAGTCCCATCCCTCGGGTCACTACGAGCAGTACTTC. Its translation is CASSESHPSGHYEQYF.

The chain employs TRBV6-5 and TRBJ2-1; 10 bases match TRBD2. Germline V gives CDR1 MNHEY, CDR2 SVGAGI. J was trimmed by 5 bases and V by 4 bases; bases with no gene match: 8. This CDR3 is 16 amino acids long. CDR3 in amino acids: CASSWTSGIRHNEQFF. In DNA, the CDR3 is TGTGCCAGCAGTTGGACTAGCGGTATCCGCCACAATGAGCAGTTCTTC.

V usage is TRBV18 and J usage is TRBJ1-6; D remains ambiguous. This CDR3 is 13 amino acids long. From germline, CDR1 is KGHSH and CDR2 LQKENI. V lost 5 bases to trimming and J lost 9 bases, with 11 bases between them. CDR3 amino acids: CASSGGNGSPLHF. As DNA, the CDR3 is TGTGCCAGCTCAGGAGGGAACGGTTCACCCCTCCACTTT.

This clone appeared a single time. V gene TRBV19 combines with J gene TRBJ2-7, with TRBD2 matching 8 bases. The CDR3 extends over 16 amino acids. Germline V gene lookup returns CDR1 LNHDA and CDR2 SQIVND (reference sequence). After removal of 3 bases from V and 6 bases from J, the junction contained 13 bases not matched to a gene. The CDR3 nucleotides are TGTGCCAGTAGTATCGGGCGGGAGGTTCTATCGTCCGAGCAGTACTTC. This gives the protein CASSIGREVLSSEQYF.

The chain recombines TRBV29-1 with TRBJ1-1; D remains ambiguous. This CDR3 has 13 amino acids. Germline V gene data show CDR1 as SQVTM and CDR2 as ANQGSEA. Trimming took 5 bases from V and 3 from J, leaving 13 bases between them. The CDR3 DNA is TGCAGCGTTTGGGCCTCACAAGACACTGAAGCTTTCTTT. Its protein is CSVWASQDTEAFF. The full variable domain, with the rest looked up from reference TRBV29-1 and TRBJ1-1, is SAVISQKPSRDICQRGTSLTIQCQVDSQVTMMFWYRQQPGQSLTLIATANQGSEATYESGFVIDKFPISRPNLTFSTLTVSNMSPEDSSIYLCSVWASQDTEAFFGQGTRLTVV.

This clone has just a few counts. V gene TRBV2 combines with J gene TRBJ2-1; D is perhaps TRBD1 (5 bases). Germline V gene sequence: CDR1 SNHLY, CDR2 FYNNEI. V was clipped by 8 bases and J by 4 bases, with 12 bases between them. The CDR3 sequence is 13 residues long. The CDR3 loop reads CASYQGLYNEQFF. The CDR3 DNA is TGTGCCAGCTATCAGGGCTTATACAATGAGCAGTTCTTC.

The chain carries TRBV6-1 and TRBJ2-3; 9 nucleotides line up with TRBD2. The CDR3 length is 15 residues. The V gene's germline CDR1 is MNHNS and CDR2 SASEGT. V lost 1 base and J lost 6; bases outside the gene matches: 5. CDR3 bases: TGTGCCAGCAGTGAAGTTAGCGGGGGTCACGATACGCAGTATTTT. It encodes CASSEVSGGHDTQYF.

The chain carries TRBV9 and TRBJ2-1; 8 bases agree with TRBD2. From germline, CDR1 is SGDLS and CDR2 YYNGEE. CDR3 length equals 15 residues. V lost 2 bases, J lost 9 bases, and 10 bases stayed unmatched. CDR3 residues: CASSVRAGVRGEQFF. The CDR3 DNA reads as TGTGCCAGCAGCGTCAGAGCGGGAGTGCGGGGTGAGCAGTTCTTC.

This clone was seen a few times. The chain uses TRBV7-9 and TRBJ2-7; TRBD2 matches at 12 bases. The CDR3 sequence is 16 residues long. The junction had 8 bases not matched to a gene; V was cut back by 2 bases and J by 6 bases. Germline CDR1 reads SEHNR; CDR2 reads FQNEAQ (reference sequence). In DNA form, the CDR3 reads TGTGCCAGCAGCTTACTAGCGGGAGGGCCTTCGCGCGAGCAGTACTTC. It yields the protein CASSLLAGGPSREQYF.

The rearrangement links TRBV11-1 to TRBJ2-7; 9 nucleotides agree with TRBD2. V dropped 2 bases and J dropped 0; count of bases not matched to a gene: 5. CDR3 length equals 16 residues. The germline gives CDR1 SGHAT, CDR2 FQDESV (reference sequence). The CDR3 DNA is TGTGCCAGCAGCTTATCGGCGGGAGGGACCTCCTACGAGCAGTACTTC. Translation gives CASSLSAGGTSYEQYF.

The chain has TRBV6-5 and TRBJ2-1, with TRBD2 matching 8 bases. The CDR3 covers 15 residues. V lost 5 bases, J lost 6 bases, and 9 bases stayed unmatched. Germline lookup yields CDR1 MNHEY and CDR2 SVGAGI. This CDR3 is CASSHLAGGGNEQFF. The CDR3 DNA follows: TGTGCCAGCAGTCATCTAGCGGGCGGGGGCAATGAGCAGTTCTTC.

V and J are TRBV18 and TRBJ1-5; possible D gene TRBD1, 5 bases. Germline V gene lookup returns CDR1 KGHSH and CDR2 LQKENI. The CDR3 covers 15 residues. Deletions cut 3 bases from V and 7 bases from J, with 16 bases between. CDR3 in amino acids: CASSPRGNSEQPQHF. In DNA, the CDR3 is TGTGCCAGCTCACCCCGGGGGAATTCCGAACAGCCCCAGCATTTT.

This clone showed up just a few times. This rearrangement joins TRBV4-2 to TRBJ2-7; 15 bases align to TRBD2. After removal of 2 bases from V and 10 bases from J, the junction contained 6 bases not matched to a gene. The germline CDR1 and CDR2 sequences are LGHNA and YNFKEQ. The CDR3 is made up of 15 amino acids. DNA for the CDR3: TGTGCCAGCAGCCAAAGGACTAGCGGGGGGGCCAGCCAGTACTTC. This sequence encodes CASSQRTSGGASQYF.

The chain has TRBV27 and TRBJ1-5; 7 nucleotides agree with TRBD1. This CDR3 spans 14 amino acids. The germline gives CDR1 MNHEY, CDR2 SMNVEV (reference sequence). V gave up 3 bases and J gave up 5 bases; unmatched junction bases: 4. The CDR3: CASSFGQGDQPQHF. CDR3 in DNA: TGTGCCAGCAGTTTCGGGCAGGGGGATCAGCCCCAGCATTTT.

The chain joins TRBV5-1 to TRBJ1-1; tentative D call: TRBD1 (5 bases). Trimming shortened V by 1 base and J by 1 base, and 14 bases separated the two germline ends. This CDR3 is built from 16 residues. Germline loops: CDR1 SGHRS, CDR2 YFSETQ. CDR3 sequence reads: CASSLTTAQGNTEAFF. CDR3 nucleotides: TGCGCCAGCAGCTTGACAACAGCCCAGGGGAACACTGAAGCTTTCTTT. Drawing the rest from reference TRBV5-1 and TRBJ1-1, the complete variable domain is KAGVTQTPRYLIKTRGQQVTLSCSPISGHRSVSWYQQTPGQGLQFLFEYFSETQRNKGNFPGRFSGRQFSNSRSEMNVSTLELGDSALYLCASSLTTAQGNTEAFFGQGTRLTVV.

The chain joins TRBV9 to TRBJ2-2; perhaps TRBD1 as D (6 bases). This CDR3 is 15 amino acids long. The germline CDR1 and CDR2 sequences are SGDLS and YYNGEE. V lost 3 bases and J lost 5, with 14 bases in between. CDR3 amino acids: CASSAGAPFTGELFF. The DNA of the CDR3 is TGTGCCAGCAGCGCAGGGGCCCCCTTTACCGGGGAGCTGTTTTTT.

The V and J genes are TRBV30 and TRBJ2-7, with a weak D call TRBD2 (5 bases). Germline CDR1 and CDR2: GTSNPN and SVGIG (reference sequence). The CDR3 runs 14 residues. V lost 2 bases, J lost 6 bases, and 17 bases lay in between. The CDR3, as DNA: TGTGCCTGGAGTTTGGACTTACTGCCAAGCGAGCAGTACTTC. It encodes CAWSLDLLPSEQYF.

The chain combines TRBV7-8 with TRBJ2-7; 7 bases match TRBD1. The CDR3 runs to 12 residues. CDR1 is SGHVS and CDR2 is FQNEAQ in the germline V gene. Unmatched junction bases numbered 2, after V lost 3 bases and J lost 6 bases. This CDR3 reads CASSFGTVEQYF. In DNA form, the CDR3 reads TGTGCCAGCAGCTTCGGGACAGTCGAGCAGTACTTC.

The chain uses TRBV5-1 and TRBJ2-2; D perhaps matches TRBD2 (6 bases). The CDR3 loop spans 15 amino acids. V dropped 0 bases and J dropped 4 bases, with 10 bases sitting between them. Germline assignment: CDR1 SGHRS and CDR2 YFSETQ. The CDR3 DNA follows: TGCGCCAGCAGCTTGGCAGGCGGGGTCACCGGGGAGCTGTTTTTT. It encodes CASSLAGGVTGELFF.